The 12 T cell receptor beta chains presented below share a single source sample, sequenced in a study of T cells after yellow fever vaccination. TCRdb reprocessed the 5' RACE reads with MiXCR, giving one entry per CDR3 protein. The sample contains 500,000 to 650,000 distinct CDR3 sequences, less than 15% of which appear only once. Sequenced material: PBMCs, taken on the day of the yellow fever booster vaccination. These receptors originate from a man under 40 who received the YFV17D yellow fever vaccine.

The chain is built from TRBV7-2 and TRBJ2-1; TRBD1 aligns across 7 bases. The CDR3 has 15 residues. V was clipped by 5 bases and J by 1 base; unmatched bases: 5. The germline CDR1 and CDR2 sequences are SGHTA and FQGNSA. The CDR3 region has the DNA TGTGCCAGCAGCCTGGGACAGTATTCCTACAATGAGCAGTTCTTC. Residues: CASSLGQYSYNEQFF.

This clonotype appeared a few times. The chain uses TRBV5-1 and TRBJ2-1; 7 nucleotides align to TRBD2. In germline, CDR1 is SGHRS, CDR2 YFSETQ. V lost 4 bases, J lost 4 bases, and 2 bases stayed unmatched. The CDR3 is 13 amino acids. In nucleotides, the CDR3 is TGCGCCAGCAGCGCAGCGGGGTACAATGAGCAGTTCTTC. This gives the protein CASSAAGYNEQFF.

The chain joins TRBV9 to TRBJ1-2, with D perhaps TRBD1 (5 bases). The CDR3 has 14 amino acids. The germline CDR1 and CDR2 sequences are SGDLS and YYNGEE. V gave up 0 bases and J gave up 4 bases, with 10 bases separating them. CDR3 DNA: TGTGCCAGCAGCGTAGAAGCAGGGAGCTATGGCTACACCTTC. Amino acid sequence: CASSVEAGSYGYTF.

The V call is TRBV28, the J call TRBJ1-1; D gene unclear. V gave up 7 bases and J gave up 3 bases, with 18 bases separating them. Germline V gene lookup returns CDR1 MDHEN and CDR2 SYDVKM. CDR3 length equals 15 residues. The CDR3 DNA follows: TGTGCCAGCACCCGGATGGGCGCCCTATACACTGAAGCTTTCTTT. Protein product: CASTRMGALYTEAFF.

Only a few counts were recorded for this clonotype. This chain links TRBV6-1 with TRBJ2-1; a weak D match, TRBD2 (6 bases). This CDR3 region has 15 residues. Germline loops: CDR1 MNHNS, CDR2 SASEGT. V lost 6 bases and J lost 9, with 21 bases in between. The CDR3 region has the DNA TGTGCCAGCAGGGTACGGGGGAGTTTAAGTGGTGAGCAGTTCTTC. It encodes CASRVRGSLSGEQFF.

The table lists this clonotype with many counts. The rearrangement uses TRBV7-2 and TRBJ2-7; 8 nucleotides agree with TRBD2. The CDR3 loop spans 13 amino acids. The J segment lost 3 bases and the V segment lost 4 bases, leaving 2 bases of the junction unmatched. Germline CDR1 and CDR2: SGHTA and FQGNSA. In DNA, the CDR3 is TGTGCCAGCAGCTCGGGGGGGGTCTACGAGCAGTACTTC. Its translation is CASSSGGVYEQYF.

The sample holds a few counts of this clonotype. V usage is TRBV12-3 or TRBV12-4 and J usage is TRBJ1-5; D unclear. V was clipped by 1 base and J by 9 bases, with 13 bases between them. The CDR3 has 14 amino acids. This CDR3 reads CASSLERRTGPQHF. The CDR3 coding sequence is TGTGCCAGCAGTTTAGAGCGGAGGACCGGGCCCCAGCATTTT.

This clonotype came up many times. The V gene is TRBV15, the J gene TRBJ2-5; D is ambiguous. This CDR3 comprises 14 residues. Deletions cut 0 bases from V and 3 bases from J, with 8 bases between. From germline, CDR1 is LNHNV and CDR2 YYDKDF (reference sequence). The CDR3 loop is CATSREVGKETQYF. CDR3 sequence (DNA): TGTGCCACCAGCAGAGAAGTTGGGAAAGAGACCCAGTACTTC.

The chain couples TRBV6-1 to TRBJ1-1, with unresolved D. V lost 6 bases and J lost 4, with 12 bases in between. Per germline, CDR1 MNHNS and CDR2 SASEGT. The CDR3 runs 13 residues. CDR3: CASSSRFGTEAFF. The CDR3 nucleotides read TGTGCCAGCAGCTCAAGGTTTGGCACTGAAGCTTTCTTT.

This clonotype has just a few counts. In DNA, the CDR3 is TGCGCCAGCAGCGGAACAGGGGGCCGGGAAACTGAAGCTTTCTTT. This gives the protein CASSGTGGRETEAFF. This chain joins TRBV5-1 and TRBJ1-1, with 9 bases identical to TRBD1. The junction had 9 bases not matched to a gene; V was cut back by 4 bases and J by 5 bases. Germline-derived CDR1 and CDR2 are SGHRS and YFSETQ. The CDR3 loop spans 15 amino acids.

The chain combines TRBV6-5 with TRBJ2-7; D may correspond to TRBD1 or TRBD2 (5 bases each). V lost 0 bases and J 4 bases, leaving 13 bases between the germline ends. Germline V lookup: CDR1 MNHEY, CDR2 SVGAGI. The CDR3 contains 15 residues. In nucleotides, the CDR3 is TGTGCCAGCAGTTACTCGGGGGAGAGGGGATACGAGCAGTACTTC. Protein product: CASSYSGERGYEQYF.

The V call is TRBV4-2, the J call TRBJ2-1; 10 bases line up with TRBD2. Germline V gives CDR1 LGHNA, CDR2 YNFKEQ. This CDR3 has 16 amino acids. J was trimmed by 9 bases and V by 0 bases; bases with no gene match: 8. The CDR3 loop is CASSQDRSGRAVEQFF. DNA of the CDR3: TGTGCCAGCAGCCAAGATCGGAGCGGGAGGGCCGTTGAGCAGTTCTTC.